This T cell receptor beta chain was observed in a study of T cells in Graves' hyperthyroidism and ophthalmopathy. Findings and caveats of the study: In the analysis, a 13 V-J model separated ophthalmopathy from stable hyperthyroidism.

Clinical symptoms, serum thyroxine and TRAb, thyroid ultrasound and orbital computed tomography were used for the diagnoses. Amplification of TCR beta CDR3 regions was performed using RNA transcripts as template. Primed by the HTBI set, a first-round RT-PCR was run on the TCR CDR3. TCRdb used MiXCR to reprocess the multiplex PCR reads, holding one entry per CDR3 protein. The sample lists some 350,000 distinct CDR3 sequences; more than 15% were seen once. A single count supports this clonotype. Its antigen remains unidentified. CDR3 size: 16 residues. CDR1 is SGHKS and CDR2 is YYEKEE in the germline V gene (reference sequence). The V end lost 0 bases, the J end lost 7 bases, and 16 bases lay between the germline ends.

The TCR was taken from a woman in her late teens or twenties with Graves' hyperthyroidism that later progressed to Graves' ophthalmopathy. The chain uses TRBV5-5 and TRBJ1-4; D unclear. The sequenced sample consisted of blood. The CDR3 DNA reads TGTGCCAGCAGCTTGGGGTTCGGTCTAGGATCTGAAAAACTGTTTTTT. Translated: CASSLGFGLGSEKLFF.